One and the same sample provided the 10 T cell receptor beta chains below, sequenced in a study of tumor-infiltrating lymphocytes in primary liver carcinoma. Co-extraction of RNA and DNA was performed on about 19-32 mg of unsorted bulk tissue. Making TCR beta cDNA involved approximately 530 ng total RNA and a constant-region primer. Libraries covering TCR beta were generated through three nested multiplex PCR rounds (using a slightly modified ARM-PCR). Primers for the first two PCR rounds were TRBV1-TRBV30 forward primers and a C-beta reverse primer (around 10 cycles per round). TCRdb recomputed calls from the multiplex PCR reads with MiXCR, one row per CDR3 protein. The sample contains approximately 120,000 distinct CDR3 sequences, around 64% of which appear only once. The sequenced sample was liver tumor tissue from sampling region 3. Specified subset: tumor region T3, left-lateral pole. All receptors derive from a woman aged 55-70 years with primary liver carcinoma and hepatitis B virus infection.

This clonotype was seen at least ten times. DNA for the CDR3: TGTGCCAGCAGCCCCACCTCTCCTAGCACAGATACGCAGTATTTT. Amino acid sequence: CASSPTSPSTDTQYF. The rearrangement links TRBV11-2 to TRBJ2-3, with D uncertain. CDR1 is SGHAT, CDR2 FQNNGV, per germline. With 5 bases removed from V and 0 bases from J, the gap between germline ends came to 12 bases. CDR3 length: 15 residues.

This chain connects TRBV11-2 to TRBJ1-1; D may be TRBD1 (5 bases). Trimming stripped 8 bases from V and 5 bases from J, with 12 bases between. This CDR3 is 12 amino acids long. Per germline, CDR1 SGHAT and CDR2 FQNNGV. CDR3 in amino acids: CASGQGVTEAFF. The CDR3 DNA follows: TGTGCCAGCGGCCAAGGGGTTACTGAAGCTTTCTTT.

About this clonotype: The CDR3 carries no conserved terminal phenylalanine or tryptophan, so it likely arises from a read error. The DNA is left out, because the CDR3 cannot be placed on it with certainty; the CDR3 is given as TCRdb lists it. The chain combines TRBV11-2 with TRBJ1-1. Germline V gives CDR1 SGHAT, CDR2 FQNNGV. The CDR3 numbers 13 amino acids, ends counted. The CDR3 reads CASSLSPHTEVFL.

J is TRBJ2-1 and V is TRBV11-3; 9 bases align to TRBD2. CDR1 and CDR2 from the germline V gene are SGHNT and YENEEA. The CDR3 is 18 amino acids. Trimming took 2 bases from V and 9 from J; bases not matched to a gene: 17. For the CDR3, the DNA is TGTGCCAGCAGCTTAAGTCAAGGCGGGAGGGCCGGCTATAGTGAGCAGTTCTTC. Amino acid sequence: CASSLSQGGRAGYSEQFF.

As concerns this clonotype: Germline and junction disagree at one end, which may indicate a read error. The V gene is TRBV5-1, the J gene TRBJ2-3, with TRBD1 identical over 8 bases. The CDR3 sequence is 16 residues long. Looked up from germline, CDR1 is SGHRS and CDR2 is YFSETQ. The CDR3: CASSLAVDRGTDTRYF. CDR3 nucleotides: TGCGCCAGCAGTTTGGCCGTTGACAGGGGTACAGATACGCGGTATTTT.

Comment on this clonotype: A much larger clonotype is one base distant, so this may be a read error. This sequence joins TRBV10-2 and TRBJ2-2, with D unresolved. The CDR3 contains 15 residues. The V gene's germline CDR1 is WSHSY and CDR2 SAAADI. Trimming cost V 7 bases and J 4 bases, with 16 bases left between them. The CDR3 DNA sequence: TGCGCCAGCACAGACCCGACTGTGCGCACCGGGGAGCTGTTTTTT. Its translation is CASTDPTVRTGELFF.

V is TRBV28 and J is TRBJ2-5; 11 nucleotides match TRBD2. CDR1 MDHEN and CDR2 SYDVKM come from the germline V gene. The CDR3 loop spans 17 amino acids. V gave up 4 bases and J gave up 7 bases; unmatched junction bases: 14. The CDR3 loop is CASSSTSGRGGEGTQYF. The CDR3 region has the DNA TGTGCCAGCAGTTCCACTAGCGGGAGAGGTGGGGAGGGGACCCAGTACTTC.

Points on this clonotype: Lacking the conserved final phenylalanine or tryptophan, this CDR3 likely reflects a read error. The limits of the CDR3 on the DNA are not certain, so only TCRdb's listed CDR3 is given. The J gene is TRBJ2-2, the V gene TRBV11-3. The CDR3 totals 14 residues, both ends included. Germline loops: CDR1 SGHNT, CDR2 YENEEA. CDR3 protein: CASRNHKDTGELLI.

As to this clonotype: At one boundary the junction diverges from the germline segment, which might be a read error. The chain carries TRBV7-8 and TRBJ2-7; tentatively, D is TRBD1 (6 bases). The CDR3 extends over 14 amino acids. Germline V lookup: CDR1 SGHVS, CDR2 FQNEAQ. CDR3 loop: CANSLRQAVDEQYF. The DNA for the CDR3 is TGTGCCAACAGCTTAAGACAGGCCGTCGACGAGCAGTACTTC.

A word on this clonotype: One end of the junction does not line up with germline, which may come from a read error. The chain combines TRBV11-1 with TRBJ2-1; D is unclear. The CDR3 sequence is 13 residues long. The germline CDR1 and CDR2 sequences are SGHAT and FQDESV (reference sequence). For the CDR3, the DNA is TGTGCCAACAGCTTCGGCACGGATAATGGACAGTTCTTC. Protein product: CANSFGTDNGQFF.